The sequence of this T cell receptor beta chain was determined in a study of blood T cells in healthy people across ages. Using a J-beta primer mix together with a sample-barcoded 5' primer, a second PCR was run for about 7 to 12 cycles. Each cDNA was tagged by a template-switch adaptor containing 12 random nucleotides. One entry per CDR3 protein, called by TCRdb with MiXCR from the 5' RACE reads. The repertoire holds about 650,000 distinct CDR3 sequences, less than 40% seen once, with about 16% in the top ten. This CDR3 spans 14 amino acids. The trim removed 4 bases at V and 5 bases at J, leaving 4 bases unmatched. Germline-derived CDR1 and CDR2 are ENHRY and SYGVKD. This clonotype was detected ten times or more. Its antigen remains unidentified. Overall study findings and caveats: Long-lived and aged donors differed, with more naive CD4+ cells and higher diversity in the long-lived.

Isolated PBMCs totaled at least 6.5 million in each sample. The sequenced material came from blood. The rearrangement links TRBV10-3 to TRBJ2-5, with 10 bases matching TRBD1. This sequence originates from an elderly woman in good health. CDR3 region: CAISGGQGSETQYF. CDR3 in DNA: TGTGCCATCAGTGGGGGACAGGGGTCGGAGACCCAGTACTTC.